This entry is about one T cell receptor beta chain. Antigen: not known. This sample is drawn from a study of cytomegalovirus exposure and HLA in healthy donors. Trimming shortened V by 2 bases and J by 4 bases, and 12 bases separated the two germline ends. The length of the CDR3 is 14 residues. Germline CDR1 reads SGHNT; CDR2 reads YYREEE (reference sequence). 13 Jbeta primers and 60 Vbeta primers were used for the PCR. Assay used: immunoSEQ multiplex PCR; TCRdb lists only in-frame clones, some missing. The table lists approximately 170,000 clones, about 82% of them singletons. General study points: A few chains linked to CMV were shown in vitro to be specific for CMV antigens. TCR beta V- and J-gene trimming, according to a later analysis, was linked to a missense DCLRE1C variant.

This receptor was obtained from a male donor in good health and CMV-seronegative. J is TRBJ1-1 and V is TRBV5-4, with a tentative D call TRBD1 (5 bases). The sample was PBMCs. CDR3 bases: TGTGCCAGCAGCTTATTCGGGGGGGTCACTGAAGCTTTCTTT. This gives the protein CASSLFGGVTEAFF.